These 29 T cell receptor beta chains originate from one sample sequenced in a study of T cell responses to AZD1222 COVID-19 vaccine. TCRdb's copy holds only in-frame clones and misses some; the assay was immunoSEQ multiplex PCR. In the table there are approximately 150,000 clones, approximately 85% of which are singletons. Material: peripheral blood, obtained 28 days after the second dose of the MenACWY control vaccine. These receptors were collected from an adult who received the MenACWY meningococcal vaccine as a control.

Turning to this clone: Mismatch with germline at one junction end may stem from a read error. The chain links TRBV5-1 to TRBJ2-1, with D possibly TRBD2 on 6 matching bases. The CDR3 consists of 15 residues. Germline V lookup: CDR1 SGHRS, CDR2 YFSETQ. CDR3 sequence reads: CASNLVPGETREQFF. DNA of the CDR3: TGCGCCAGCAACTTGGTACCGGGAGAGACGAGGGAGCAGTTCTTC. The whole variable domain, remainder taken from reference TRBV5-1 and TRBJ2-1, is KAGVTQTPRYLIKTRGQQVTLSCSPISGHRSVSWYQQTPGQGLQFLFEYFSETQRNKGNFPGRFSGRQFSNSRSEMNVSTLELGDSALYLCASNLVPGETREQFFGPGTRLTVL.

The chain has TRBV19 and TRBJ1-5; 8 bases are shared with TRBD1. Germline CDR1 and CDR2: LNHDA and SQIVND (reference sequence). The CDR3 spans 15 residues. Trimming took 8 bases from V and 0 from J; bases not matched to a gene: 6. CDR3 sequence (DNA): TGTGCCAGTGCGGACAGGGCTATTAGCAATCAGCCCCAGCATTTT. This translates into CASADRAISNQPQHF.

This chain links TRBV18 with TRBJ2-7, with D tentatively TRBD2 (6 bases). Trimming took 3 bases from V and 3 from J, leaving 9 bases between them. Per the germline V gene, CDR1 is KGHSH and CDR2 is LQKENI. The CDR3 length is 13 residues. The CDR3 sequence is CASSPAGIYEQYF. In DNA, the CDR3 is TGTGCCAGCTCACCCGCGGGGATCTACGAGCAGTACTTC.

The chain links TRBV11-2 to TRBJ2-2; 7 nucleotides align to TRBD1. Germline lookup yields CDR1 SGHAT and CDR2 FQNNGV. The J segment lost 4 bases and the V segment lost 6 bases, leaving 14 bases of the junction unmatched. The length of the CDR3 is 17 residues. CDR3 sequence: CASRSIRRGLGTGELFF. The DNA of the CDR3 is TGTGCCAGCAGGTCGATACGAAGGGGGCTCGGCACCGGGGAGCTGTTTTTT.

The DNA for the CDR3 is TGTGCCAGCAGTGAACAGGGATCCTCCTACAATGAGCAGTTCTTC. It translates to CASSEQGSSYNEQFF. The chain joins TRBV2 to TRBJ2-1, with a tentative D call TRBD1 (5 bases). Germline loops: CDR1 SNHLY, CDR2 FYNNEI. V lost 2 bases and J lost 0, with 8 bases in between. The CDR3 runs to 15 residues. The full variable domain, with the rest looked up from reference TRBV2 and TRBJ2-1, is EPEVTQTPSHQVTQMGQEVILRCVPISNHLYFYWYRQILGQKVEFLVSFYNNEISEKSEIFDDQFSVERPDGSNFTLKIRSTKLEDSAMYFCASSEQGSSYNEQFFGPGTRLTVL.

The gene calls are TRBV4-3 and TRBJ1-6, with D unclear. Per the germline V gene, CDR1 is LGHNA and CDR2 is YSLEER. V lost 1 base and J 10 bases, leaving 14 bases between the germline ends. The CDR3 sequence is 15 residues long. The CDR3 bases are TGCGCCAGCAGCCAAGTAGTGCGGGGAGGGTCACCCCTCCACTTT. Protein sequence: CASSQVVRGGSPLHF.

V is TRBV18 and J is TRBJ1-1, with 9 bases lining up with TRBD1. V lost 6 bases, J lost 7 bases, and 6 bases stayed unmatched. The CDR3 covers 13 residues. The germline CDR1 and CDR2 sequences are KGHSH and LQKENI. In DNA, the CDR3 is TGTGCCAGCTCTAGGACAGGGGAGGGTGAAGCTTTCTTT. This sequence encodes CASSRTGEGEAFF.

The chain joins TRBV3-1 (or the pseudogene TRBV3-2) to TRBJ2-4; TRBD1 or TRBD2 may be the D gene (6 bases each). V shed 4 bases and J shed 0 bases, with 13 bases lying between them. CDR3 length: 16 amino acids. Germline loops: CDR1 LGHDT, CDR2 YNNKEL (reference sequence). The CDR3 DNA reads as TGTGCCAGCAGCCCTCCCGGGGGCATAGCCAAAAACATTCAGTACTTC. As protein: CASSPPGGIAKNIQYF.

V gene TRBV28 combines with J gene TRBJ2-1; no firm D call. Trimming stripped 7 bases from V and 0 bases from J, with 19 bases between. The CDR3 sequence is 17 residues long. Germline values: CDR1 MDHEN, CDR2 SYDVKM. CDR3 region: CASTRVPTVSSYNEQFF. In DNA form, the CDR3 reads TGTGCCAGCACACGAGTCCCGACGGTGAGCTCCTACAATGAGCAGTTCTTC.

The J gene is TRBJ1-6, the V gene TRBV5-6, with 7 bases aligning to TRBD1. The CDR3 covers 17 residues. V lost 5 bases and J lost 0; bases outside the gene matches: 8. From germline, CDR1 is SGHDT and CDR2 YYEEEE. CDR3: CASRGTGASSYNSPLHF. The DNA for the CDR3 is TGTGCCAGCAGGGGTACAGGGGCGTCCTCCTATAATTCACCCCTCCACTTT.

V and J are TRBV18 and TRBJ1-5, with 9 bases matching TRBD1. Germline V gene data show CDR1 as KGHSH and CDR2 as LQKENI. The CDR3 has 15 residues. After removal of 0 bases from V and 9 bases from J, the junction contained 6 bases not matched to a gene. The CDR3 DNA follows: TGTGCCAGCTCACCACCGCCGGGACAGGGCCGGCCCCAGCATTTT. It is translated as CASSPPPGQGRPQHF.

The V gene is TRBV7-9, the J gene TRBJ1-1; D gene unclear. Germline V lookup: CDR1 SEHNR, CDR2 FQNEAQ (reference sequence). CDR3 length: 13 residues. The V gene lost 1 base and the J gene lost 11 bases, with 14 bases spanning the gap. CDR3 nucleotides: TGTGCCAGCAGCTTAGAGGTGTCGCCCGGGGCTTTCTTT. Translated, it gives CASSLEVSPGAFF.

This chain uses TRBV18 with TRBJ2-2; D gene unclear. The CDR3 covers 15 residues. Germline CDR1 is KGHSH and CDR2 is LQKENI. V was shortened by 5 bases and J by 2 bases, with 12 bases between the two germline ends. As DNA, the CDR3 is TGTGCCAGCTCATCATCCGGTTCCAACACCGGGGAGCTGTTTTTT. It translates to CASSSSGSNTGELFF.

The chain employs TRBV12-3 or TRBV12-4 and TRBJ2-3; D is unclear. This CDR3 contains 13 residues. V lost 1 base and J lost 5, with 7 bases in between. CDR3 nucleotides: TGTGCCAGCAGTTTAGTCCCCCAAGATACGCAGTATTTT. It is translated as CASSLVPQDTQYF.

Remarks on this clone: The sample holds other DNA sequences that translate to the same CDR3. For the CDR3, the DNA is TGTGCCAGCAGTTTAGCCTCCTACGAGCAGTACTTC. Its translation is CASSLASYEQYF. This sequence joins TRBV28 and TRBJ2-7; D gene ambiguous. V lost 2 bases and J 0 bases, leaving 2 bases between the germline ends. This CDR3 spans 12 amino acids. CDR1 is MDHEN, CDR2 SYDVKM, per germline.

The V call is TRBV6-5, the J call TRBJ1-5, with D hard to call. Germline V CDR1 and CDR2: MNHEY, SVGAGI. The germline V and J ends were trimmed by 0 bases and 5 bases, with 11 bases remaining between them. This CDR3 has 15 residues. CDR3 loop: CASSYSSSGYQPQHF. CDR3 nucleotides: TGTGCCAGCAGTTACTCGAGTTCCGGCTATCAGCCCCAGCATTTT.

CDR3 nucleotides: TGTGCCAGCAGCTTAGTTCGAGTGAACACTGAAGCTTTCTTT. The encoded protein is CASSLVRVNTEAFF. The genes are TRBV13 and TRBJ1-1; D gene uncertain. The CDR3 totals 14 residues. Trimming shortened V by 1 base and J by 0 bases, and 6 bases separated the two germline ends. Germline CDR1 and CDR2: PRHDT and FYEKMQ (reference sequence). The whole variable domain, remainder taken from reference TRBV13 and TRBJ1-1, is AAGVIQSPRHLIKEKRETATLKCYPIPRHDTVYWYQQGPGQDPQFLISFYEKMQSDKGSIPDRFSAQQFSDYHSELNMSSLELGDSALYFCASSLVRVNTEAFFGQGTRLTVV.

The chain joins TRBV1 to TRBJ2-1; the tabulated D call, TRBD2, remains unverified against the DNA. TRBV1 is a pseudogene segment. The CDR3 has 17 amino acids. The CDR3 bases are TGCACCAGCAGCCCTCTGGACTGCTCCGGGTCCTACAATGAGCAGTTCTTC. Its translation: CTSSPLDCSGSYNEQFF.

The V gene is TRBV5-5, the J gene TRBJ1-1, with 9 bases that match TRBD1. Germline V gene data show CDR1 as SGHKS and CDR2 as YYEKEE (reference sequence). Germline trimming cut 4 bases from V and 4 bases from J; bases unmatched to any gene: 2. This CDR3 is built from 13 residues. DNA of the CDR3: TGTGCCAGCAGCACGGACAGGGGCACTGAAGCTTTCTTT. This gives the protein CASSTDRGTEAFF.

The chain combines TRBV24-1 with TRBJ2-7; possibly TRBD2 for D (6 bases). The CDR3 extends over 16 amino acids. Germline CDR1 reads KGHDR; CDR2 reads SFDVKD. Deletions cut 3 bases from V and 2 bases from J, with 16 bases between. CDR3 in DNA: TGTGCCACCAGTGATCCTACCGGGACTGCGCCCTACGAGCAGTACTTC. Amino acids: CATSDPTGTAPYEQYF.

This clone was found a few times. The chain recombines TRBV27 with TRBJ1-1; a possible D gene is TRBD1 (6 bases). The CDR3 consists of 14 residues. V was shortened by 6 bases and J by 5 bases, with 16 bases between the two germline ends. The germline CDR1 and CDR2 sequences are MNHEY and SMNVEV (reference sequence). The CDR3 nucleotides read TGTGCCAGCAGGCCCCCCGAAGGGGGGACTGAAGCTTTCTTT. Translation: CASRPPEGGTEAFF.

The chain has TRBV30 and TRBJ1-2, with unresolved D. Germline V gene data show CDR1 as GTSNPN and CDR2 as SVGIG (reference sequence). The CDR3 has 13 residues. V was cut by 0 bases and J by 3 bases, with 8 bases left in between. In DNA, the CDR3 is TGTGCCTGGAGTGTAGGCGGCTACTATGGCTACACCTTC. It translates to CAWSVGGYYGYTF.

This clone came up a few times. This sequence joins TRBV18 and TRBJ1-6; 10 nucleotides align to TRBD1. CDR1 is KGHSH and CDR2 is LQKENI in the germline V gene. CDR3 length: 14 amino acids. V trimming: 5 bases; J trimming: 9 bases; junction bases outside the gene matches: 4. The CDR3 region is CASSTDRGLSPLHF. CDR3 in DNA: TGTGCCAGCTCAACTGACAGGGGGCTTTCACCCCTCCACTTT. The full variable domain, in which reference TRBV18 and TRBJ1-6 provide the parts outside the CDR3, is NAGVMQNPRHLVRRRGQEARLRCSPMKGHSHVYWYRQLPEEGLKFMVYLQKENIIDESGMPKERFSAEFPKEGPSILRIQQVVRGDSAAYFCASSTDRGLSPLHFGNGTRLTVT.

V is TRBV28 and J is TRBJ2-3, with a possible D match to TRBD2 (7 bases). Trimming left V 5 bases short and J 0 bases short, with 18 bases between. This CDR3 has 17 amino acids. Germline loops: CDR1 MDHEN, CDR2 SYDVKM. CDR3: CASSDWGLAVSTDTQYF. CDR3 nucleotides: TGTGCCAGCAGTGATTGGGGGCTAGCGGTTAGCACAGATACGCAGTATTTT.

The J gene is TRBJ2-7, the V gene TRBV28; TRBD2 aligns across 9 bases. The V segment lost 4 bases and the J segment 5 bases; nucleotides outside the gene matches: 12. Germline V lookup: CDR1 MDHEN, CDR2 SYDVKM. The CDR3 has 16 amino acids. The CDR3: CASSWSLAGGIDEQYF. The CDR3 DNA reads TGTGCCAGCAGTTGGTCCTTGGCGGGAGGGATCGACGAGCAGTACTTC.

The rearrangement links TRBV2 to TRBJ1-2; D gene ambiguous. Trimming cost V 1 base and J 4 bases, with 7 bases left between them. The germline CDR1 and CDR2 sequences are SNHLY and FYNNEI. The CDR3 consists of 13 residues. Written as DNA, the CDR3 is TGTGCCAGCAGTGAAGACCGCCTCTATGGCTACACCTTC. Residues: CASSEDRLYGYTF.

The CDR3 region is CASSLGVLVSNYGYTF. CDR3 nucleotide sequence: TGTGCCAGCAGCTTAGGTGTGCTGGTGAGCAACTATGGCTACACCTTC. V is TRBV7-8 and J is TRBJ1-2, with D uncertain. V lost 1 base to trimming and J lost 2 bases, with 14 bases between them. Germline CDR1 SGHVS, CDR2 FQNEAQ. This CDR3 region has 16 residues. The entire variable domain, with the rest obtained from reference TRBV7-8 and TRBJ1-2, is as follows: GAGVSQSPRYKVAKRGQDVALRCDPISGHVSLFWYQQALGQGPEFLTYFQNEAQLDKSGLPSDRFFAERPEGSVSTLKIQRTQQEDSAVYLCASSLGVLVSNYGYTFGSGTRLTVV.

In this sample, this clone turned up once. The V gene is TRBV7-2, the J gene TRBJ2-1; no clear D gene. The V end was cut by 2 bases, the J end by 7 bases, with 9 bases between. The CDR3 spans 13 residues. Per germline, CDR1 SGHTA and CDR2 FQGNSA. The CDR3 sequence is CASSLSNRNEQFF. CDR3 bases: TGTGCCAGCAGCTTATCTAATAGGAATGAGCAGTTCTTC.

The chain joins TRBV28 to TRBJ2-2; the D gene is possibly TRBD1 (5 bases). The CDR3 loop spans 16 amino acids. V lost 4 bases to trimming and J lost 0 bases, with 12 bases between them. CDR1 MDHEN and CDR2 SYDVKM come from the germline V gene. The CDR3 DNA follows: TGTGCCAGCAGTTCCTCAGACAGCGCGAACACCGGGGAGCTGTTTTTT. This codes for CASSSSDSANTGELFF.